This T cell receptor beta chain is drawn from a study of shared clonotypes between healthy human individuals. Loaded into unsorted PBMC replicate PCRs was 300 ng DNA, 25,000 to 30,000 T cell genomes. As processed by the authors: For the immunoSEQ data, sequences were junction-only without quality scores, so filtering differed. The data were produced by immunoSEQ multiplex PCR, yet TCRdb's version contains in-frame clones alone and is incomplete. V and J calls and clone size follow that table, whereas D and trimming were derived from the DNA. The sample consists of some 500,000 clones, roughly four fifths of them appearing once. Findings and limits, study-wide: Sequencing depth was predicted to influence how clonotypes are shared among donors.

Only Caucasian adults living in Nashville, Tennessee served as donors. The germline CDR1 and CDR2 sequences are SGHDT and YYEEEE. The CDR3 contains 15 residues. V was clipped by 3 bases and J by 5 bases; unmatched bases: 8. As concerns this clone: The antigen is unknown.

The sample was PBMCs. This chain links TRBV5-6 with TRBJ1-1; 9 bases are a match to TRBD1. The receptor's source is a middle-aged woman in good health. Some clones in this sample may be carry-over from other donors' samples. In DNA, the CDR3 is TGTGCCAGCAGCTGGAAACAGGGGGCGCGGACTGAAGCTTTCTTT. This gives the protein CASSWKQGARTEAFF.